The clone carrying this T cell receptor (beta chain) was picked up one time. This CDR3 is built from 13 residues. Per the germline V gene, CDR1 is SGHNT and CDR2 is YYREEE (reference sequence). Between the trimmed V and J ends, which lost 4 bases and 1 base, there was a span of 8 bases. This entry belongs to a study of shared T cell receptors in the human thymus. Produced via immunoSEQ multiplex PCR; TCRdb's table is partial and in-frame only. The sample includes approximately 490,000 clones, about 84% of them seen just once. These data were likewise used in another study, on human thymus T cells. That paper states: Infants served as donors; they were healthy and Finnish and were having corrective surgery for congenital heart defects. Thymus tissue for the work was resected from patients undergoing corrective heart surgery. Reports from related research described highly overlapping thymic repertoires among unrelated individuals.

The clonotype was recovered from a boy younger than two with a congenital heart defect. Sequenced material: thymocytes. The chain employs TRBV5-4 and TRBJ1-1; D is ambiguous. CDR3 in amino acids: CASSPEENTEAFF. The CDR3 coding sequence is TGTGCCAGCAGCCCCGAGGAGAACACTGAAGCTTTCTTT.